A selection of T cell receptor beta chains follows, all from one sample in a study of siplizumab effects on memory and regulatory T cells. Profiling relied on immunoSEQ multiplex PCR, and the TCRdb table lists in-frame clones only, not all of them. Seen here are 87,000 or so clones, around 89% observed once, and the top ten hold about 15%. Sequencing was done on a sample of CD4+ T cells sorted from blood. The receptors derive from a human donor in good health. Both conserved end residues are part of each CDR3. The D gene is left open where the match is weak. Clone sizes are given selectively: once, few, many, or a class where the clone is expanded.

TRBJ2-3 TRBV4-1 - - TGCGCCAGCAGCCAAGAAAGGGACGCAGCGGTGTACACAGATACGCAGTATTTT CASSQERDAAVYTDTQYF
TRBJ2-5 TRBV19 - TRBD2 TGTGCCAGCTCGCAAGGGCGACTAGCGGGAGGAATTGGTGAGACCCAGTACTTC CASSQGRLAGGIGETQYF
TRBJ1-3 TRBV4-2 - TRBD1 TGTGCCAGCAGCCAAGATAGGACAGGGACTGGAAACACCATATATTTT CASSQDRTGTGNTIYF
TRBJ2-5 TRBV30 - - TGTGCCTGGAGTGTACTCGAGACCCAGTACTTC CAWSVLETQYF
TRBJ1-1 TRBV18 - TRBD1 TGTGCCAGCTCACTCAGTGACAGGGGGCGGACTGAAGCTTTCTTT CASSLSDRGRTEAFF
TRBJ2-2 TRBV2 - TRBD2 TGTGCCAGCAACCGGGACTATGGTTCCGGGGAGCTGTTTTTT CASNRDYGSGELFF
TRBJ2-2 TRBV5-1 - - TGCGCCAGCAGCTTCAGGGGTCCCATCTCAAACACCGGGGAGCTGTTTTTT CASSFRGPISNTGELFF
TRBJ2-3 TRBV7-8 - - TGTGCCAGCAGCTTACTTTGGCAGACATCTAGCACAGATACGCAGTATTTT CASSLLWQTSSTDTQYF
TRBJ2-1 TRBV19 once - TGTGCCAGTAGTATAGTGGCGTCCAATGAGCAGTTCTTC CASSIVASNEQFF
TRBJ2-4 TRBV10-2 - TRBD2 TGCGCCAGCAGAGGCGGGAGGGCCAAAAACATTCAGTACTTC CASRGGRAKNIQYF
TRBJ2-1 TRBV25-1 - - TGTGCCAGCATCTTTGAGACGGGAGCGGGTGAGCAGTTCTTC CASIFETGAGEQFF
TRBJ2-7 TRBV30 - - TGTGCCTGGAGTACTTGGGCAGGTAGTAGTCTGATACAGTACTTC CAWSTWAGSSLIQYF
TRBJ2-7 TRBV6-5 - TRBD2 TGTGCCAGCAGCCGCGCTAGCGGAACCTACGAGCAGTACTTC CASSRASGTYEQYF
TRBJ1-6 TRBV7-2 - - TGTGCCAGCAGCGCTTTGGGGCAAGGGTCCATAGGTTCACCCCTCCACTTT CASSALGQGSIGSPLHF
TRBJ2-7 TRBV12-5 - - TGTGCTAGTGGTTTGGTAGACACCGGTACGCAGTACTTC CASGLVDTGTQYF
TRBJ1-5 TRBV5-1 - - TGCGCCAGCAGCTTGGCGGGAGACAATCAGCCCCAGCATTTT CASSLAGDNQPQHF
TRBJ2-7 TRBV6-1 - - TGTGCCAGCCAATTAGACAGGGAGGGCTACGAGCAGTACTTC CASQLDREGYEQYF
TRBJ2-7 TRBV28 - - TGTGCCAGCAGCCCTTTCGGGACGGCCTACGAGCAGTACTTC CASSPFGTAYEQYF
TRBJ2-7 TRBV29-1 - TRBD2 TGCAGCGTTGAACTCCCTAGCGGGATCTACGAGCAGTACTTC CSVELPSGIYEQYF
TRBJ2-2 TRBV2 - - TGTGCCAGCAGTGAGTCCGGGAGAGACACCGGGGAGCTGTTTTTT CASSESGRDTGELFF
TRBJ1-1 TRBV6-4 once TRBD1 TGTGCCAGCAGTGACGGGGACAGGGTTGAAGGGTACACTGAAGCTTTCTTT CASSDGDRVEGYTEAFF
TRBJ1-2 TRBV28 few - TGTGCCAGCAGTGTGGACAACTATGGCTACACCTTC CASSVDNYGYTF
TRBJ1-4 TRBV2 - - TGTGCCAGCGTTTCCTCAAGGGCAACTAATGAAAAACTGTTTTTT CASVSSRATNEKLFF
TRBJ2-2 TRBV20-1 - - TGCAGTGCTACCAGCCCCGGGGAGCTGTTTTTT CSATSPGELFF
TRBJ2-7 TRBV9 - - TGTGCCAGCAGCGTAGTGGGGGGATCCTACGAGCAGTACTTC CASSVVGGSYEQYF
TRBJ2-5 TRBV5-1 - TRBD1 TGCGCCAGCAGCCCACAGGGGGCTCGGAGGACCCAGTACTTC CASSPQGARRTQYF
TRBJ2-4 TRBV6-5 - - TGTGCCAGCAGCCGAGACTGGAGCAAAAACATTCAGTACTTC CASSRDWSKNIQYF
TRBJ2-1 TRBV7-2 - TRBD2 TGTGCCAGCAGCTTAGGGCTAGCGGGAGGGCTCAATGAGCAGTTCTTC CASSLGLAGGLNEQFF
TRBJ1-5 TRBV7-2 - - TGTGCCAGCAGCTTAGACGGATATAGCAATCAGCCCCAGCATTTT CASSLDGYSNQPQHF
TRBJ2-7 TRBV10-3 few TRBD2 TGTGCCATCAGTGAGTCGAGTAGCGGGAGAAGGAACGAGCAGTACTTC CAISESSSGRRNEQYF
TRBJ2-1 TRBV10-3 - TRBD2 TGTGCCATCAGTGGGACTAGCGGGCGCAATGAGCAGTTCTTC CAISGTSGRNEQFF
TRBJ2-7 TRBV7-2 - - TGTGCCAGCAGCTTGCTACAGGGAAAGCAGTACTTC CASSLLQGKQYF
TRBJ2-2 TRBV4-3 - - TGCGCCAGCAGCCAGCACACCGGGGAGCTGTTTTTT CASSQHTGELFF
TRBJ1-5 TRBV6-6 - - TGTGCCAGCAGCCTCAGTAATCAGCCCCAGCATTTT CASSLSNQPQHF
TRBJ2-3 TRBV14 - - TGTGCCAGCAGCTCCGGGACGCTCTGGACAGATACGCAGTATTTT CASSSGTLWTDTQYF
TRBJ2-1 TRBV4-1 - TRBD1 TGCGCCAGCAGACGGGCAGGGGGCTACAATGAGCAGTTCTTC CASRRAGGYNEQFF
TRBJ1-4 TRBV5-1 - - TGCGCCAGCAGCTTGGTTCGTAGGGCTAATGAAAAACTGTTTTTT CASSLVRRANEKLFF
TRBJ2-3 TRBV2 - TRBD2 TGTGCCAGCAGTCTGGGACTAGCCGTGGGAGGCACGCAGTATTTT CASSLGLAVGGTQYF
TRBJ1-4 TRBV19 few - TGTGCCAGTACCCCAACGGGGGAGATGGAAAAACTGTTTTTT CASTPTGEMEKLFF
TRBJ2-3 TRBV7-3 - - TGTGCCAGCAGCCCAACAGGGAGCTTCACAGATACGCAGTATTTT CASSPTGSFTDTQYF
TRBJ2-2 TRBV10-2 - - TGCGCCAGCAGTGAGTCGTTAGTTCCGGGAACCGGGGAGCTGTTTTTT CASSESLVPGTGELFF
TRBJ1-5 TRBV6-5 - - TGTGCCAGCAGTTACTCGAATGTCAATCAGCCCCAGCATTTT CASSYSNVNQPQHF
TRBJ2-1 TRBV6-4 - - TGTGCCAGCAGTGCCTCTAGCGCCGGTGAGCAGTTCTTC CASSASSAGEQFF
TRBJ1-6 TRBV30 once - TGTGCCTGGAGGGAGACAAATTATTCACCCCTCCACTTT CAWRETNYSPLHF
TRBJ2-7 TRBV4-1 - TRBD2 TGCGCCAGCAGCCAAGATCGGGCTAGCGGTCTTCGAGAGCAGTACTTC CASSQDRASGLREQYF
TRBJ1-2 TRBV6-5 - - TGTGCCAGCAGTTCAGCGGGGATTGGCTACACCTTC CASSSAGIGYTF
TRBJ1-1 TRBV5-5 - TRBD1 TGTGCCAGCAGCTTTACCCGAGGACAGGGAGGCACTGAAGCTTTCTTT CASSFTRGQGGTEAFF
TRBJ2-7 TRBV30 - - TGTGCCTGGAGTGCCCGGGGCGAGCAGTACTTC CAWSARGEQYF
TRBJ2-3 TRBV4-2 - - TGTGCCAGCAGCCAAACGGCGTCCGGTGGAGGCACAGATACGCAGTATTTT CASSQTASGGGTDTQYF